This T cell receptor beta chain was sequenced for a study of cytomegalovirus exposure and HLA in healthy donors. Study at large: A subsequent analysis reported that the 120 or so validation repertoires were produced on the same platform that had also been used for the roughly 700 first-cohort repertoires. Study-wide points: There were fewer than 200 TCR beta chains listed as cytomegalovirus-associated.

Assay used: immunoSEQ multiplex PCR; TCRdb lists only in-frame clones, some missing. The sample holds some 140,000 clones, around 85% seen once. In the case of this clone: The antigen remains unidentified.

Sequencing was carried out using PBMCs. This clonotype originated in a man younger than 35 in good health and CMV-seronegative.

CDR3 sequence (DNA): TGTGCCAGCTCACCTAGTCGTAGGGGGCTGAACACTGAAGCTTTCTTT. Protein sequence: CASSPSRRGLNTEAFF. The chain is built from TRBV18 and TRBJ1-1; 7 nucleotides line up with TRBD1. V shed 3 bases and J 0 bases; nucleotides not matched to a gene: 7. Per germline, CDR1 KGHSH and CDR2 LQKENI. There are 16 residues in the CDR3. Based on the CDR3 plus reference TRBV18 and TRBJ1-1, the full variable domain is NAGVMQNPRHLVRRRGQEARLRCSPMKGHSHVYWYRQLPEEGLKFMVYLQKENIIDESGMPKERFSAEFPKEGPSILRIQQVVRGDSAAYFCASSPSRRGLNTEAFFGQGTRLTVV.